The clone carrying this T cell receptor (beta chain) turned up a few times. Its antigen is not known. Unique molecular identifiers featured in each of the TCR beta cDNA libraries. T cells numbering 1 to 10 million yielded some 520,000 cDNA molecules. TCRdb itself ran the PCR reads through MiXCR, one entry per CDR3 protein. The repertoire has approximately 730,000 distinct CDR3 sequences, 30% of them found once; the top ten carry roughly 0.53%. The data stem from a study of post-analysis software for immune sequencing data. Germline V gene lookup returns CDR1 SEHNR and CDR2 FQNEAQ (reference sequence). This CDR3 has 16 amino acids. Trimming cost V 5 bases and J 0 bases; bases outside gene matches: 3. Study observations and caveats: Batch-matched samples strongly co-clustered by F measure. Four or five TRBV segments, including TRBV5-6, TRBV5-1 and TRBV20-1, were more frequent in patients than controls. Normalized Chao1 diversity was significantly lower in multiple sclerosis patients than in controls.

This TCR derives from a girl aged 10 to 17 with multiple sclerosis. Material: blood. V and J are TRBV7-9 and TRBJ1-6, with TRBD1 matching over 8 bases. The CDR3 DNA reads TGTGCCAGCAGCCCAGGGGGCCTCTCCTATAATTCACCCCTCCACTTT. This codes for CASSPGGLSYNSPLHF.